These T cell receptor beta chains were read from a single sample in a study of graft-versus-host responses after intestinal transplantation. Profiled with immunoSEQ multiplex PCR; TCRdb holds only in-frame clones, not every one. The data contain about 51,000 clones, approximately 95% of them seen just once; the ten biggest clones take up approximately 0.25%. These receptors are not linked to any known antigen. The sample in question was unstimulated CD8+ T cells sorted from spleen or lymph node cells, obtained before transplant. These receptors came from a human donor who was the organ donor for an intestinal transplant. CDR3s leave out the opening cysteine and the closing phenylalanine or tryptophan.

V gene: TRBV7-8
J gene: TRBJ1-5
CDR3 protein: ASSLVAGGGNQPQH

V gene: TRBV4-1
J gene: TRBJ2-1
CDR3 protein: ASSPSSYNEQF

V gene: TRBV5-4
J gene: TRBJ1-1
CDR3 protein: ASSIGQVGGGSEAF

V gene: TRBV18
J gene: TRBJ2-7
CDR3 protein: ATQETPSSYEQY

V gene: TRBV6-1
J gene: TRBJ2-3
CDR3 protein: ASSEAAGKGTDTQY

V gene: TRBV19
J gene: TRBJ1-6
CDR3 protein: ASSLDMGSSPLH

V gene: TRBV4-1
J gene: TRBJ2-2
CDR3 protein: ASSQALLTGWTGELF

V gene: TRBV5-1
J gene: TRBJ2-3
CDR3 protein: ASSLGLDADTQY

V gene: TRBV7-2
J gene: TRBJ1-2
CDR3 protein: ASSFAQGDGYT

V gene: TRBV9
J gene: TRBJ2-3
CDR3 protein: ASSVGSSPMADTQY

V gene: TRBV6-1
J gene: TRBJ1-5
CDR3 protein: ASSEELSDQPQH

V gene: TRBV19
J gene: TRBJ2-7
CDR3 protein: ASSPTGGIDEQY

V gene: TRBV5-1
J gene: NA
CDR3 protein: ASSLGQGAYEQY

V gene: TRBV11-2
J gene: TRBJ2-3
CDR3 protein: ASSLGAGGPDTQY

V gene: TRBV6-1
J gene: TRBJ1-2
CDR3 protein: ASSDQGGPPPYGYT

V gene: TRBV28
J gene: TRBJ1-6
CDR3 protein: ASSSEDEGQHNSPLH

V gene: TRBV7-9
J gene: TRBJ2-3
CDR3 protein: ASSRQGGDTQY

V gene: TRBV28
J gene: TRBJ1-3
CDR3 protein: ASSFPEGLTGNTIY

V gene: TRBV11-2
J gene: NA
CDR3 protein: ASSLLAGGYEQY

V gene: TRBV5-8
J gene: TRBJ2-1
CDR3 protein: ASSLGQGSGNEQF

V gene: TRBV7-3
J gene: TRBJ1-2
CDR3 protein: ASSDTPGLVSDGYT

V gene: TRBV4-1
J gene: TRBJ1-1
CDR3 protein: ASSYRDITHTEAF

V gene: TRBV7-8
J gene: TRBJ1-1
CDR3 protein: ASSRTGTGSGTEAF

V gene: TRBV14
J gene: TRBJ1-4
CDR3 protein: ASSLRQGYEKLF

V gene: TRBV7-9
J gene: TRBJ2-5
CDR3 protein: ASSLALTERGIETQY

V gene: TRBV11-3
J gene: NA
CDR3 protein: ASSLTQVYEQY

V gene: TRBV5-1
J gene: TRBJ2-7
CDR3 protein: ASSFYPDRVNEQY

V gene: TRBV5-4
J gene: TRBJ2-3
CDR3 protein: ASSYPSGGAIIDTQY

V gene: TRBV10-3
J gene: TRBJ2-2
CDR3 protein: AISESGLGRNTGELF

V gene: TRBV5-1
J gene: TRBJ2-1
CDR3 protein: ASSLGQGAPYNEQF

V gene: TRBV19
J gene: TRBJ2-7
CDR3 protein: ASSIAANSYEQY

V gene: TRBV11-3
J gene: TRBJ2-1
CDR3 protein: ASSSKRNNEQF

V gene: TRBV30
J gene: TRBJ1-1
CDR3 protein: AWSSPYRLEHTEAF

V gene: TRBV7-3
J gene: TRBJ1-6
CDR3 protein: ASSLSAGGNSPLH

V gene: TRBV11-2
J gene: NA
CDR3 protein: ASSLEAGYEQY

V gene: TRBV6-1
J gene: TRBJ2-3
CDR3 protein: ASSAGLAGAYTDTQY

V gene: TRBV9
J gene: TRBJ1-1
CDR3 protein: ASSPRDVNTEAF

V gene: TRBV10-3
J gene: TRBJ1-1
CDR3 protein: AIDSGVGTEAF

V gene: TRBV28
J gene: TRBJ1-1
CDR3 protein: ASSFLGQGNTEAF

V gene: TRBV19
J gene: TRBJ2-7
CDR3 protein: ASSNRGVSYEQY

V gene: TRBV4-2
J gene: TRBJ2-3
CDR3 protein: ASSDIDTDTQY

V gene: TRBV2
J gene: TRBJ2-7
CDR3 protein: ASRAPGQGSEQY

V gene: TRBV9
J gene: TRBJ2-7
CDR3 protein: ASSYAGLNYEQY

V gene: TRBV4-1
J gene: TRBJ2-1
CDR3 protein: ASSQVIQGAYNEQF

V gene: TRBV28
J gene: TRBJ2-7
CDR3 protein: ASSLQVSYEQY

V gene: TRBV7-9
J gene: TRBJ1-1
CDR3 protein: ASSYLEGTTEAF

V gene: TRBV18
J gene: NA
CDR3 protein: ASSPPPGNSYEQY

V gene: TRBV7-9
J gene: TRBJ2-3
CDR3 protein: ASSPSPPQATFTDTQY

V gene: TRBV27
J gene: TRBJ2-7
CDR3 protein: ASTSSGGVGEQY

V gene: TRBV10-3
J gene: TRBJ1-1
CDR3 protein: AITNIGLDTEAF

V gene: TRBV30
J gene: TRBJ1-2
CDR3 protein: AWTQGYGYT

V gene: TRBV28
J gene: TRBJ1-1
CDR3 protein: ASSYKRGTANTEAF

V gene: TRBV5-6
J gene: TRBJ1-1
CDR3 protein: ASSPGVGFTEAF

V gene: TRBV28
J gene: TRBJ2-7
CDR3 protein: ASSQGGTGPHEQY

V gene: TRBV7-6
J gene: TRBJ2-5
CDR3 protein: ASSLDGETQY

V gene: TRBV28
J gene: TRBJ2-7
CDR3 protein: ASSLLGIGVGGGYEQY

V gene: TRBV5-6
J gene: TRBJ2-1
CDR3 protein: ASSPDPGVYYNEQF

V gene: TRBV9
J gene: TRBJ1-1
CDR3 protein: ASRGVGTFEAF